This TCR beta chain was obtained from a study of shared clonotypes between healthy human individuals (dated by TCRdb to the early 2020s). Background for the entire study: The cohort included three men and two women between 18 and 49 years of age. For each donor, CD4 naive and CD4 memory were each given three plates, CD8 naive was given two plates, and CD8 memory was given one plate. The study deeply sequenced blood TCR repertoires of five healthy adults to estimate repertoire size and the extent of clonotype sharing between individuals. To increase sequencing depth and limit assay-specific biases, different laboratories used diverse techniques to prepare libraries and sequence TCR repertoires. Each donor's leukapheresis produced roughly between roughly 0.85 and 10 billion PBMCs. Overall study results and their limits: Estimated clonotype richness was generally larger for naive than for memory subsets. Compared with non-shared clonotypes, the clonotypes found in all four sorted-subset donors had higher generation probabilities. Even with the large sequencing depth, rarefaction of the sorted-subset datasets indicated that sequencing was incomplete. The genetic and exposure-history diversity represented was limited by the small number of donors. Based on pairwise subsampling, the degree of clonotype sharing among donors was expected to be affected by sequencing depth. About 4.5% of naive CD4, 3% to 3.5% of naive CD8, 2.3% of memory CD4, and over 0.35% of memory CD8 clonotypes were shared across a few donors. Sampling was limited to blood, and TCR repertoires in tissue likely differ from TCR repertoires in blood.

As regards this clone: No antigen is known for it. Base-call qualities are not available, and no considerably larger clone is one nucleotide away. The same CDR3 can be traced to other DNA sequences in this sample.

Based on the germline V gene (reference sequence), the CDR1 and CDR2 sequences are SEHNR and FQNEAQ. Trimming removed 5 bases from V and 4 bases from J, leaving 11 bases between the germline ends. The cysteine opens and the phenylalanine closes a CDR3 of 13 amino acids. Just the 39-base CDR3 DNA is kept, in frame starting at base 1. The donors were healthy, HIV-negative adults who had no recently reported acute infections or vaccinations. Only Caucasian adults living in Nashville, Tennessee, USA were represented among the donors. CD4+ T cells were enriched through magnetic negative selection, after which naive cells were positively selected on CD45RA and the remaining negative fraction served as the memory subset. After blood collection by leukapheresis, PBMCs were isolated using Ficoll-Histopaque density gradient centrifugation and then cryopreserved in the vapor phase of liquid nitrogen. Purity and quantity of every magnetically sorted T cell population were checked by analytical flow cytometry. Genomic DNA was isolated from every sorted fraction and measured by UV absorbance on a Nanodrop 2000c.

Using the deep immunoSEQ assay, multiplex PCR amplified TCR CDR3 regions from genomic DNA. Extracted genomic DNA from each cell subset was distributed evenly across all wells of several immunoSEQ 96-well plates, and each plate was treated as a replicate. Each replicate PCR for sorted subsets received about 0.2 ug genomic DNA, equal to roughly 33,000 T cell genomes. The purified libraries were quantified using a Qubit 3.0 fluorometer, sized with a Bioanalyzer 2100, and then quantified again using the KAPA Library Quantification kit. Every immunoSEQ 96-well plate was sequenced on a separate single-read 150-cycle Illumina NextSeq 550 flow cell. Per the authors' processing: Because the immunoSEQ output held only junctional sequences and lacked quality scores, the filtering could not match the filtering applied to full-length reads. To assign V/J genes and CDR3, sequences were annotated against IMGT germline references using PyIR, a Python wrapper for IgBLAST v1.9. Reads were removed for weak V/J assignments (E-value above 1e-6), missing CDR3, stop codons, out-of-frame junctions, or ambiguous translated residues. V3J clonotypes were defined as sequences sharing the same inferred V gene, J gene, and CDR3 amino acid sequence. To compute the percentage overlap between repertoires, the number of shared unique clonotypes was divided by the size of the smaller repertoire. Richness of each repertoire was evaluated using RTK rarefaction, the Chao1 estimator, and Recon v2.1 estimates of unobserved clonotypes. Generation probabilities for all TCRbeta clonotypes obtained by the gDNA method from a handful of donors were computed using OLGA. TCRdb limited this immuneACCESS table to in-frame rearrangements with V and J called. A share of clones is missing; checked studies link under half to unresolved V genes, and the rest is unexplained. For V, J and clone size, that table is used; D and trimming come from the DNA. Here the sample has under 2.5 million clones; roughly 92% occur a single time. The leading ten clones occupy 0.3% to 0.45% of the sample.

The chain was built from TRBV7-9 and TRBJ1-1; a weak D assignment points to TRBD1 (5 bases agree). The TCR comes from a man in his late teens or twenties in good health. Some clones in this sample may be carry-over from other donors' samples. The sample was naive CD4+ T cells from PBMCs. The intended sense of this specimen's cell subset or site label: CD45RA+ positively selected. The bases read TGTGCCAGCAGCCGGGGGGGAGGCACTGAAGCTTTCTTT. It codes for CASSRGGGTEAFF.